This T cell receptor (beta chain) is from a study of cytotoxic CD8 clonotypes in ibrutinib-treated CLL. Study overall: Each sample contained, on average, under 270,000 productive templates and roughly 100,000 productive rearrangements. Findings of the study overall: Clonality rose at ibrutinib response, held steady in sustained remission, and fell toward baseline at progression. Patients showed higher baseline clonality than age-matched healthy donors, and it tracked circulating CD8+ T-cell counts. Public clonotypes showed up rarely, and on treatment they shrank or held steady.

The method was immunoSEQ multiplex PCR; TCRdb's version includes in-frame clones alone and lacks a portion of them. The data hold roughly 250,000 clones, with 60% to 75% observed a single time. The CDR3 runs 10 residues. In germline, CDR1 is SQVTM, CDR2 ANQGSEA. Trimming stripped 7 bases from V and 10 bases from J, with 11 bases between. As concerns this clone: No antigen is known for it.

This sequence originates from a human donor with chronic lymphocytic leukemia. This chain joins TRBV29-1 and TRBJ2-1, with unresolved D. The sample was PBMCs, taken after 24 months of ibrutinib treatment. The DNA for the CDR3 is TGCAGCGCTAACTCACCAGAGCAGTTCTTC. Translation gives CSANSPEQFF.